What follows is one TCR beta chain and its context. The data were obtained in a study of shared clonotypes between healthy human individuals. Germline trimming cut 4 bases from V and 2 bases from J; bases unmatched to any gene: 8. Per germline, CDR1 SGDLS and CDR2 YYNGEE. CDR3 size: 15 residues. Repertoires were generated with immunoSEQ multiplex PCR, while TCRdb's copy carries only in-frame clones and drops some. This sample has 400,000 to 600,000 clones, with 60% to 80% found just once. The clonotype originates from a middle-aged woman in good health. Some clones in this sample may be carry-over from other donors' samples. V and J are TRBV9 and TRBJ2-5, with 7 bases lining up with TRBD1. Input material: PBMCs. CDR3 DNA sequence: TGTGCCAGCAGCACCCAATCCAGGGGGCAAGAGACCCAGTACTTC. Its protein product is CASSTQSRGQETQYF.